The rows below give T cell receptor beta chains drawn from one sample of a study of blood T cell repertoires in COVID-19. Sequencing used immunoSEQ multiplex PCR; TCRdb keeps in-frame clones, though not all of them. The sample lists fewer than 300,000 clones, about 80% occurring once. Sequencing used peripheral blood. The source of these receptors is a woman aged 50 to 65 who had recovered from COVID-19. The CDR3 runs from the conserved cysteine through the conserved F or W. D genes are given only for firm matches. Part of the rows lack a size; the others show once, few, many or a class for expanded clones.

V	D	J	size	CDR3	DNA
TRBV11-1	NA	TRBJ1-1	once	CASSPPGTREAFF	TGTGCCAGCAGCCCCCCAGGTACTCGTGAAGCTTTCTTT
TRBV3-1/TRBV3-2	NA	TRBJ1-3	NA	CASSTVEARRNTIYF	TGTGCCAGCAGCACCGTAGAGGCGCGGCGAAACACCATATATTTT
TRBV28	NA	TRBJ1-4	NA	CASSPPTGRIFKLFF	TGTGCCAGCAGTCCACCGACAGGAAGGATCTTTAAGCTGTTTTTT
TRBV6-1	NA	TRBJ1-5	few	CASSEALGRVDNQPQHF	TGTGCCAGCAGTGAAGCATTGGGCAGGGTGGACAATCAGCCCCAGCATTTT
TRBV18	TRBD1	TRBJ1-6	NA	CASSPTLGQGNSPLHF	TGTGCCAGCTCACCCACCCTAGGACAGGGGAATTCACCCCTCCACTTT
TRBV4-2	NA	TRBJ1-2	few	CASSQDFGQGGYTF	TGTGCCAGCAGCCAAGATTTCGGACAAGGTGGCTACACCTTC
TRBV7-2	NA	TRBJ2-5	NA	CASSPDVPGGETQYF	TGTGCCAGCAGCCCGGACGTCCCCGGGGGAGAGACCCAGTACTTC
TRBV4-1	NA	TRBJ2-6	NA	CASSQDGVGANVLTF	TGCGCCAGCAGCCAAGACGGAGTTGGGGCCAACGTCCTGACTTTC
TRBV10-3	TRBD1	TRBJ1-2	few	CAISDTGEVGGYTF	TGTGCCATCAGTGACACAGGGGAAGTAGGGGGCTACACCTTC
TRBV13	TRBD1	TRBJ2-3	NA	CASSPQQGGLRDTQYF	TGTGCCAGCAGCCCCCAACAGGGGGGCCTACGGGATACGCAGTATTTT
TRBV2	NA	TRBJ1-5	NA	CASSGEYRDTINQPQHF	TGTGCCAGCAGTGGGGAGTACCGGGACACCATTAATCAGCCCCAGCATTTT
TRBV4-3	NA	TRBJ1-5	NA	CASSQVYSNSNQPQHF	TGCGCCAGCAGCCAAGTTTATTCTAATAGCAATCAGCCCCAGCATTTT
TRBV7-9	NA	TRBJ1-2	NA	CASSPSEVGYGYTF	TGTGCCAGCAGCCCTAGTGAAGTCGGGTATGGCTACACCTTC
TRBV18	TRBD2	TRBJ2-1	NA	CASSPLIAGGANEQFF	TGTGCCAGCTCACCACTCATTGCGGGGGGGGCTAATGAGCAGTTCTTC
TRBV5-5	TRBD1	TRBJ2-7	NA	CASRLGTDIYEQYF	TGTGCCAGCCGACTCGGGACAGATATCTACGAGCAGTACTTC
TRBV4-3	TRBD2	TRBJ2-4	NA	CASSQEGLADKNIQYF	TGCGCCAGCAGCCAAGAAGGACTAGCGGACAAAAACATTCAGTACTTC
TRBV6-5	TRBD1	TRBJ2-1	NA	CASRDRVGEQFF	TGTGCCAGCAGGGACAGGGTGGGTGAGCAGTTCTTC
TRBV21-1	NA	TRBJ2-1	NA	CASSKEKEEWVYNEQFF	TGTGCCAGCAGCAAAGAAAAGGAGGAGTGGGTTTACAATGAGCAGTTCTTC
TRBV19	NA	TRBJ2-7	NA	CASSIGLPGNYEQYF	TGTGCCAGTAGTATTGGACTACCGGGGAATTACGAGCAGTACTTC
TRBV6-2/TRBV6-3	NA	TRBJ1-3	NA	CASSMRDSGNTIYF	TGTGCCAGCAGTATGCGGGACTCTGGAAACACCATATATTTT
TRBV7-2	NA	TRBJ2-1	NA	CASSLGPRGASRDNEQFF	TGTGCCAGCAGCTTAGGACCCAGGGGAGCTAGTCGGGACAATGAGCAGTTCTTC
TRBV6-5	NA	TRBJ2-3	NA	CASSPPLNTDTQYF	TGTGCCAGCAGCCCCCCCTTAAACACAGATACGCAGTATTTT
TRBV20-1	TRBD2	TRBJ2-1	NA	CSASGGRVRDNEQFF	TGCAGTGCTAGTGGCGGGAGGGTTCGGGACAATGAGCAGTTCTTC